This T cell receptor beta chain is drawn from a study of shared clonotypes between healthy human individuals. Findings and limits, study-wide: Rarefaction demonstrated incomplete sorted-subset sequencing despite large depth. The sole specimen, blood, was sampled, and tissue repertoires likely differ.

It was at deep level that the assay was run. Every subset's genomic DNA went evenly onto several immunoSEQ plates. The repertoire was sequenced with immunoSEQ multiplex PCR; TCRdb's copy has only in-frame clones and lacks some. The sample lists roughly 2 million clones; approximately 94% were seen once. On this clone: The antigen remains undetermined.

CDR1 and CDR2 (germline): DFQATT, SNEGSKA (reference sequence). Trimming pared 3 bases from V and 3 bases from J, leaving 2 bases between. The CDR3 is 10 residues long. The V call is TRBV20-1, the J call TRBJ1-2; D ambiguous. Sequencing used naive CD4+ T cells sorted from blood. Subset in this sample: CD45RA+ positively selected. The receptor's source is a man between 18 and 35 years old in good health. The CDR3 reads CSASDYGYTF. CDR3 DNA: TGCAGTGCTAGTGACTATGGCTACACCTTC.